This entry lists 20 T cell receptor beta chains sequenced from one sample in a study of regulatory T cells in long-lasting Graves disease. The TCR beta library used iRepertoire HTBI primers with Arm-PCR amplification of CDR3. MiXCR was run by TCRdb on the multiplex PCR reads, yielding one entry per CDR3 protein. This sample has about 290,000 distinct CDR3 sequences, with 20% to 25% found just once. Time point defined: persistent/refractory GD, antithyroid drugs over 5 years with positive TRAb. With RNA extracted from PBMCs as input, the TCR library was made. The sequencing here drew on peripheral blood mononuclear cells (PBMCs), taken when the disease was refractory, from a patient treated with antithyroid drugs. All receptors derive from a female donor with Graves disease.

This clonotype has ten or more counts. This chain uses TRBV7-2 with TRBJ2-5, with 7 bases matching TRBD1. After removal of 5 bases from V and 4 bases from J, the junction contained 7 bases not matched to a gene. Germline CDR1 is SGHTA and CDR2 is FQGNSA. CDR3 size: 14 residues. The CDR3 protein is CASSLTGVGETQYF. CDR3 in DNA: TGTGCCAGCAGCCTCACAGGGGTCGGAGAGACCCAGTACTTC. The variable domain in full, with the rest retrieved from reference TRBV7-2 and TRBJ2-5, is GAGVSQSPSNKVTEKGKDVELRCDPISGHTALYWYRQSLGQGLEFLIYFQGNSAPDKSGLPSDRFSAERTGGSVSTLTIQRTQQEDSAVYLCASSLTGVGETQYFGPGTRLLVL.

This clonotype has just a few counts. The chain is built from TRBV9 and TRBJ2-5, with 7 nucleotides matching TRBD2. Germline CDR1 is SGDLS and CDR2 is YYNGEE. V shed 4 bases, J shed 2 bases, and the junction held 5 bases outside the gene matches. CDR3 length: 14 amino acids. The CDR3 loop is CASSRRGLQETQYF. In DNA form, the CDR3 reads TGTGCCAGCAGCCGTCGGGGACTACAAGAGACCCAGTACTTC. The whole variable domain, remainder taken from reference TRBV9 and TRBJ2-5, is DSGVTQTPKHLITATGQRVTLRCSPRSGDLSVYWYQQSLDQGLQFLIQYYNGEERAKGNILERFSAQQFPDLHSELNLSSLELGDSALYFCASSRRGLQETQYFGPGTRLLVL.

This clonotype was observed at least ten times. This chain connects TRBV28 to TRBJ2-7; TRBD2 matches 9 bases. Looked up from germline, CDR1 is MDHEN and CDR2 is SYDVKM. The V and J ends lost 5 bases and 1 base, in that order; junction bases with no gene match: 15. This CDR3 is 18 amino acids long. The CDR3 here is CASSPGGILAGFSYEQYF. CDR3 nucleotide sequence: TGTGCCAGCAGTCCGGGGGGAATCCTAGCGGGGTTTTCCTACGAGCAGTACTTC.

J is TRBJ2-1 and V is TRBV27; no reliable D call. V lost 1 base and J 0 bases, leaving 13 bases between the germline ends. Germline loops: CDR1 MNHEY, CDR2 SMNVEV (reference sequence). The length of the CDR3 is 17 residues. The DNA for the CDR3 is TGTGCCAGCAGTTTATTTATCCCCGGCCGCTCCTACAATGAGCAGTTCTTC. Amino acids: CASSLFIPGRSYNEQFF.

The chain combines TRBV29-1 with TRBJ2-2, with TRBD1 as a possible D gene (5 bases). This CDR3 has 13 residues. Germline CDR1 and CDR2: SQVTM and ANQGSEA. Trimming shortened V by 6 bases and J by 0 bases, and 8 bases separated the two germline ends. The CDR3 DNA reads TGCAGCGTGGCAGGGCCGAACACCGGGGAGCTGTTTTTT. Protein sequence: CSVAGPNTGELFF.

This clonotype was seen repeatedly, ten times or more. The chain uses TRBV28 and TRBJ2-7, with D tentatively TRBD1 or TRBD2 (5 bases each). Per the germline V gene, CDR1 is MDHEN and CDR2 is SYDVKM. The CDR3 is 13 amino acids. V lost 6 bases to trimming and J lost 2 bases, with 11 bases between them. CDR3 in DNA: TGTGCCAGCAGCCGTGGGACCACCTACGAGCAGTACTTC. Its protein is CASSRGTTYEQYF.

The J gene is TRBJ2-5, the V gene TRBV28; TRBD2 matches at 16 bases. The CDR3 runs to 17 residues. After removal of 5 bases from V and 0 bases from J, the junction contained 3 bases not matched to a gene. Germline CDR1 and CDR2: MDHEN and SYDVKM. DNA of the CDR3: TGTGCCAGCAGTAAGGGACTAGCGGGAGGGAACCAAGAGACCCAGTACTTC. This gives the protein CASSKGLAGGNQETQYF.

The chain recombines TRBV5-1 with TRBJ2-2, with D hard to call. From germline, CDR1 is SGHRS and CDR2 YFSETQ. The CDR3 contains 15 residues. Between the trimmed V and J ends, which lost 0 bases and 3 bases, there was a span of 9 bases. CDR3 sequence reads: CASSLAARDTGELFF. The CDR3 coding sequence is TGCGCCAGCAGCTTGGCAGCGCGCGACACCGGGGAGCTGTTTTTT. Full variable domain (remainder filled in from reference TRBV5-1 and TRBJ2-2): KAGVTQTPRYLIKTRGQQVTLSCSPISGHRSVSWYQQTPGQGLQFLFEYFSETQRNKGNFPGRFSGRQFSNSRSEMNVSTLELGDSALYLCASSLAARDTGELFFGEGSRLTVL.

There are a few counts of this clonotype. This CDR3 reads CASSYRPQGGGQPQHF. The CDR3, as DNA: TGTGCCAGCAGTTACAGGCCCCAGGGCGGGGGTCAGCCCCAGCATTTT. The gene calls are TRBV6-2 or TRBV6-3 and TRBJ1-5; D perhaps matches TRBD1 (5 bases). Germline assignment: CDR1 MNHEY and CDR2 SVGEGT. Trimming removed 2 bases from V and 6 bases from J, with 17 bases in between. The CDR3 loop spans 16 amino acids.

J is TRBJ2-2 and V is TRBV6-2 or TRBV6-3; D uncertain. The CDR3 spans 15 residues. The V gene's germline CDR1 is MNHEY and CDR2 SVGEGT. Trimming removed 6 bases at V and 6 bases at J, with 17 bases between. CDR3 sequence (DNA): TGTGCCAGCAGCCCAGGACCAATAGGCTCCGGGGAGCTGTTTTTT. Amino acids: CASSPGPIGSGELFF.

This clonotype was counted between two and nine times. The CDR3 is CASSQDPFCGGCVNEKLFF. The CDR3, as DNA: TGTGCCAGCAGCCAAGATCCGTTTTGCGGAGGTTGCGTTAATGAAAAACTGTTTTTT. The rearrangement links TRBV3-2 to TRBJ1-4. TRBV3-2 is tagged as a pseudogene. This CDR3 spans 19 amino acids.

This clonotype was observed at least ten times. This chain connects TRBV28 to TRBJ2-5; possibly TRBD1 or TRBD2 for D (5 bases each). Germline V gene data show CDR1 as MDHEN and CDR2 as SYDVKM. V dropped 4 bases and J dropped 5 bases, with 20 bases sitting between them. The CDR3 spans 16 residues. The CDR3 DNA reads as TGTGCCAGCAGTTCCTACCGGGGCCTACGGCGGGAGACCCAGTACTTC. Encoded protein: CASSSYRGLRRETQYF.

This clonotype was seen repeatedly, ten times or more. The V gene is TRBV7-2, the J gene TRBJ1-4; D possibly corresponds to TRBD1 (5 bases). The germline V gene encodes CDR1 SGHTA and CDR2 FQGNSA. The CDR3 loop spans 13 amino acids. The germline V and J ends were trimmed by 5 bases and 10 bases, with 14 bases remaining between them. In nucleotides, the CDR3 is TGTGCCAGCAGCGTTGGAGGGGTCGGAAAACTGTTTTTT. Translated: CASSVGGVGKLFF.

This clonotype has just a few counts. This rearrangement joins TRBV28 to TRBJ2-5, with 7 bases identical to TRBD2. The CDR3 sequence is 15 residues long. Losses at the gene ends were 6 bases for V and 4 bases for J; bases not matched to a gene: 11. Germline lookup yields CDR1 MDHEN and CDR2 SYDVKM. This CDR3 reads CASSLGAGVGETQYF. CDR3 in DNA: TGTGCCAGCAGCTTAGGGGCGGGAGTCGGAGAGACCCAGTACTTC. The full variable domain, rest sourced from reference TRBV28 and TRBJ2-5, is DVKVTQSSRYLVKRTGEKVFLECVQDMDHENMFWYRQDPGLGLRLIYFSYDVKMKEKGDIPEGYSVSREKKERFSLILESASTNQTSMYLCASSLGAGVGETQYFGPGTRLLVL.

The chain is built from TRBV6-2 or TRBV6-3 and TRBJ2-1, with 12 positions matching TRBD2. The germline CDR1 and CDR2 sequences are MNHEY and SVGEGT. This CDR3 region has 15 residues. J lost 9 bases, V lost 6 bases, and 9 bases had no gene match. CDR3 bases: TGTGCCAGCAGCAGGACTAGCGGGATCGGGGTTGAGCAGTTCTTC. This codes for CASSRTSGIGVEQFF.

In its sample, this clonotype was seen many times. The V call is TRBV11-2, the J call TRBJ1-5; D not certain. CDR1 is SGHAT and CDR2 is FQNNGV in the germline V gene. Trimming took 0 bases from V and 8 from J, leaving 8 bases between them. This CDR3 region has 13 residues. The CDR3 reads CASSLDPIEPQHF. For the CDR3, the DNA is TGTGCCAGCAGCTTAGATCCCATCGAGCCCCAGCATTTT.

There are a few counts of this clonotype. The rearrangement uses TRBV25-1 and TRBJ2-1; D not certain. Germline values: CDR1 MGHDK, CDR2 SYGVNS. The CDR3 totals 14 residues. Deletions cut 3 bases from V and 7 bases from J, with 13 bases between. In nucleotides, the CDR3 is TGTGCCAGCAGTGATTCCCTCAGTAGGAATGAGCAGTTCTTC. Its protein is CASSDSLSRNEQFF.

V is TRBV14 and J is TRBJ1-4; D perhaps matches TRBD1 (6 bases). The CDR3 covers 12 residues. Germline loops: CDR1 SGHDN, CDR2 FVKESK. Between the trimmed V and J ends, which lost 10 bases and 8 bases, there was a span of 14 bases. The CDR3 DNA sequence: TGTGCCACAAGCCGGACAGCGGAAAAACTGTTTTTT. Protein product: CATSRTAEKLFF. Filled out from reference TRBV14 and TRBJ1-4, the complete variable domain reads EAGVTQFPSHSVIEKGQTVTLRCDPISGHDNLYWYRRVMGKEIKFLLHFVKESKQDESGMPNNRFLAERTGGTYSTLKVQPAELEDSGVYFCATSRTAEKLFFGSGTQLSVL.

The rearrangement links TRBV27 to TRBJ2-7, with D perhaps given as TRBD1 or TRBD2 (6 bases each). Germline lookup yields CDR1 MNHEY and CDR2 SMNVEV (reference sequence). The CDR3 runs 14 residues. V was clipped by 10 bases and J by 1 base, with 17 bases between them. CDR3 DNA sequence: TGTGCCACTTCCCCGTCGGGGGCGTCCTACGAGCAGTACTTC. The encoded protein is CATSPSGASYEQYF.

This CDR3 reads CASSFFSYEQYF. DNA of the CDR3: TGTGCCAGCAGCTTTTTTTCCTACGAGCAGTACTTC. The rearrangement uses TRBV7-2 and TRBJ2-7; D call uncertain. This CDR3 region has 12 residues. Trimming cost V 3 bases and J 1 base, with 4 bases left between them. Germline V CDR1 and CDR2: SGHTA, FQGNSA.